The clone carrying this TCR beta chain was recorded many times. These data originate in a study of early T cells in non-severe SARS-CoV-2 infection. V lost 6 bases to trimming and J lost 1 base, with 2 bases between them. Germline V gene lookup returns CDR1 SQVTM and CDR2 ANQGSEA. This CDR3 contains 10 residues. Individual cDNA molecules each received unique molecular identifiers attached to them. TCRdb itself ran the 5' RACE reads through MiXCR, one entry per CDR3 protein. Among around 68,000 distinct CDR3 sequences listed, 5% to 6.5% were seen once. The sequence came from an adult who was a healthcare worker with PCR-confirmed SARS-CoV-2 infection or an uninfected control (not recorded which). The material sequenced was whole blood, taken at baseline. The J gene is TRBJ2-3, the V gene TRBV29-1, with D hard to call. In DNA form, the CDR3 reads TGCAGCGTGCGCACAGATACGCAGTATTTT. As protein: CSVRTDTQYF.